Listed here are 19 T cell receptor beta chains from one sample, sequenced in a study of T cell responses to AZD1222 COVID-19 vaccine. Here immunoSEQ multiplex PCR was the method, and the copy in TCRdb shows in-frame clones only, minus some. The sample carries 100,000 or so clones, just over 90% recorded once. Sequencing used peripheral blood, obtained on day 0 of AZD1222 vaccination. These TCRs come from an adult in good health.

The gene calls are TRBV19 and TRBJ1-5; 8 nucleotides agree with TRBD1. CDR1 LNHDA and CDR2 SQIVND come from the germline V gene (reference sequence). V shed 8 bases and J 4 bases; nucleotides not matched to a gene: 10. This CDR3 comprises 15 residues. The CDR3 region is CASQTSGGRNQPQHF. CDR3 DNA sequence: TGTGCCAGTCAAACCTCAGGGGGCCGAAATCAGCCCCAGCATTTT.

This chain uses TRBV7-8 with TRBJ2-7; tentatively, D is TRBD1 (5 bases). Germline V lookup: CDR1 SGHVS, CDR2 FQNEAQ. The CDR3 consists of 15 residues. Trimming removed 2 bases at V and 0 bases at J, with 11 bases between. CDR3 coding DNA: TGTGCCAGCAGCTTAAAACGGACACTCTCCTACGAGCAGTACTTC. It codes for CASSLKRTLSYEQYF.

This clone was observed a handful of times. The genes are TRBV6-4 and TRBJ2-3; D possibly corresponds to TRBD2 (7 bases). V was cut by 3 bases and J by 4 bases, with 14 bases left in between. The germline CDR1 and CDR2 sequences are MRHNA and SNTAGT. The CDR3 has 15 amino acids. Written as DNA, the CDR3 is TGTGCCAGCAGTGATGGGGCGGGGGCGGCAGATACGCAGTATTTT. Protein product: CASSDGAGAADTQYF.

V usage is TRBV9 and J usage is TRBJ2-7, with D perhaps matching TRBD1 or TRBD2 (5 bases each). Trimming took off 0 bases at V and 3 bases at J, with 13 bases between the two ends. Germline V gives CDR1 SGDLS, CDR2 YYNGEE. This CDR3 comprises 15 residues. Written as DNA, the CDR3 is TGTGCCAGCAGCGTAGCTGCTGGGACCGTCTACGAGCAGTACTTC. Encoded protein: CASSVAAGTVYEQYF. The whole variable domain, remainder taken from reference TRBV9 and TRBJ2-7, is DSGVTQTPKHLITATGQRVTLRCSPRSGDLSVYWYQQSLDQGLQFLIQYYNGEERAKGNILERFSAQQFPDLHSELNLSSLELGDSALYFCASSVAAGTVYEQYFGPGTRLTVT.

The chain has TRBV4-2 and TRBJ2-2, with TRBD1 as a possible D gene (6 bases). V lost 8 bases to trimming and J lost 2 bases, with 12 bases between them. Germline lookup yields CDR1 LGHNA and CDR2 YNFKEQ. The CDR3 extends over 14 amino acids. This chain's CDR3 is CASRSGVNTGELFF. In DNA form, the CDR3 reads TGTGCCAGCCGTTCAGGGGTAAACACCGGGGAGCTGTTTTTT.

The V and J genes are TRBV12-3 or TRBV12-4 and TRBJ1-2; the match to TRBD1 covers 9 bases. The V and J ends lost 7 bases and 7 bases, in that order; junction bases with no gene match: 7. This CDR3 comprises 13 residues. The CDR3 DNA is TGTGCCAGCAACACAGGACAGGGGTTTGGCTACACCTTC. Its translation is CASNTGQGFGYTF.

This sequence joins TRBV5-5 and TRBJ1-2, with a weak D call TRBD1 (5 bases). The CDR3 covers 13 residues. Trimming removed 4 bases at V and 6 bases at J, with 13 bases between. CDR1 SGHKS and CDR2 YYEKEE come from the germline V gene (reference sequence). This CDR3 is CASSGLGVNGYTF. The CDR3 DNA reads TGTGCCAGCAGCGGGTTGGGGGTGAATGGCTACACCTTC.

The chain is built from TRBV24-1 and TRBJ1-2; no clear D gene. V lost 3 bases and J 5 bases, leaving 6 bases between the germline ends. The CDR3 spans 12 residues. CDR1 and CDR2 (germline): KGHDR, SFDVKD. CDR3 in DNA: TGTGCCACCAGTGATGCTTATTATGGCTACACCTTC. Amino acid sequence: CATSDAYYGYTF.

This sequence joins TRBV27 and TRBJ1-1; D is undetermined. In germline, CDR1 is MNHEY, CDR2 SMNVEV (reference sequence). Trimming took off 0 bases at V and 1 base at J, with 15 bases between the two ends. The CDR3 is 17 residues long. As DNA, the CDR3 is TGTGCCAGCAGTTTATCGGGAAATAATGTGGCGAACACTGAAGCTTTCTTT. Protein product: CASSLSGNNVANTEAFF.

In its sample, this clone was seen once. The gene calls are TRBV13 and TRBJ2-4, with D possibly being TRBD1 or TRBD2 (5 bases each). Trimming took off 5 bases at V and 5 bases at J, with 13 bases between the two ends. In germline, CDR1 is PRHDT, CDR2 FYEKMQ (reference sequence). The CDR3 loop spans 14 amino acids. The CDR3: CASSPRGPENIQYF. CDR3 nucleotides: TGTGCCAGCAGCCCCCGGGGCCCCGAAAACATTCAGTACTTC.

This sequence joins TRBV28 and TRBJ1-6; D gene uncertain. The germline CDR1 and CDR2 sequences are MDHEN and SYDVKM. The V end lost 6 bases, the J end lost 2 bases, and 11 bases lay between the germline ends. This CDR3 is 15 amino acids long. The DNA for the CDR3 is TGTGCCAGCAGCCCGACGCCTACCTATAATTCACCCCTCCACTTT. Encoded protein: CASSPTPTYNSPLHF. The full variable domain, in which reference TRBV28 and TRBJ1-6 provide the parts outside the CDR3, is DVKVTQSSRYLVKRTGEKVFLECVQDMDHENMFWYRQDPGLGLRLIYFSYDVKMKEKGDIPEGYSVSREKKERFSLILESASTNQTSMYLCASSPTPTYNSPLHFGNGTRLTVT.

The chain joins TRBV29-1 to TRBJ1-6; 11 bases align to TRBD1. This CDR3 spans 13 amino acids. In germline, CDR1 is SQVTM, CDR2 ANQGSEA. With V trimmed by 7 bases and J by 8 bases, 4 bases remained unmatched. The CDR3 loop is CSARTGGDSPLHF. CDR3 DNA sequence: TGCAGCGCTCGGACAGGGGGCGATTCACCCCTCCACTTT.

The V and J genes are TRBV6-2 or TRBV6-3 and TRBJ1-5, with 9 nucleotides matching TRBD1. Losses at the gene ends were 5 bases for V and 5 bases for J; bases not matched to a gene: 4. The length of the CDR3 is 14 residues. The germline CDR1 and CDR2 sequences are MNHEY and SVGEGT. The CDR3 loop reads CASSRDREDQPQHF. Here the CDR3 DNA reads TGTGCCAGCAGTCGGGACAGGGAAGATCAGCCCCAGCATTTT.

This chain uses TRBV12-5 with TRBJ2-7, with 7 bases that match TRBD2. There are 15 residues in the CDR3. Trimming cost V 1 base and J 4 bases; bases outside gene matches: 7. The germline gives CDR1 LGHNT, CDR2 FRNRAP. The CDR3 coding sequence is TGTGCTAGTGGTTTGGGCGTCGCGGGAGCTTACGAGCAGTACTTC. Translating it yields CASGLGVAGAYEQYF.

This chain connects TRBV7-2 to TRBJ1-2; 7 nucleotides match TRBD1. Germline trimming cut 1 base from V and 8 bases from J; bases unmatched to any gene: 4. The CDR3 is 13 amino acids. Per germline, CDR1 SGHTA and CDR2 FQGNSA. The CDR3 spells CASSLGGTVGYTF. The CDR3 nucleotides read TGTGCCAGCAGCTTAGGGGGGACAGTGGGCTACACCTTC.

CDR3 residues: CASSIDRVNTEAFF. CDR3 DNA sequence: TGTGCCAGTAGTATCGACAGGGTGAACACTGAAGCTTTCTTT. The chain uses TRBV19 and TRBJ1-1, with 7 bases aligning to TRBD1. The CDR3 sequence is 14 residues long. Germline loops: CDR1 LNHDA, CDR2 SQIVND (reference sequence). The junction had 1 base not matched to a gene; V was cut back by 3 bases and J by 0 bases.

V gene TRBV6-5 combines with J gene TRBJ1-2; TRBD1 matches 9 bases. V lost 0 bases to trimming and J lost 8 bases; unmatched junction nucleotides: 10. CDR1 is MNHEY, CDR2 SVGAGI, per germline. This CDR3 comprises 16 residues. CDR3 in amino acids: CASSYSSGQGYRGYTF. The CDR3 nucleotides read TGTGCCAGCAGTTACTCTTCGGGACAGGGCTATCGGGGCTACACCTTC.

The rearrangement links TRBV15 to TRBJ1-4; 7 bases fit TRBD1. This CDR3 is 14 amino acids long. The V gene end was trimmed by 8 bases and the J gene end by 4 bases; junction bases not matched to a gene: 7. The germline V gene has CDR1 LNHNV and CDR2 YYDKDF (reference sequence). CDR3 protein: CATQKGTVNEKLFF. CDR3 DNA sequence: TGTGCCACCCAAAAGGGGACAGTTAATGAAAAACTGTTTTTT. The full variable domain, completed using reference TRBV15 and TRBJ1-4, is DAMVIQNPRYQVTQFGKPVTLSCSQTLNHNVMYWYQQKSSQAPKLLFHYYDKDFNNEADTPDNFQSRRPNTSFCFLDIRSPGLGDTAMYLCATQKGTVNEKLFFGSGTQLSVL.

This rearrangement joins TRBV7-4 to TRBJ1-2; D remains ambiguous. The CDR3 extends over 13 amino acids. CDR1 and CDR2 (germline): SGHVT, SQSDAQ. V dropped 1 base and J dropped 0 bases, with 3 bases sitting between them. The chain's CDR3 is CASSLEPNYGYTF. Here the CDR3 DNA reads TGTGCCAGCAGCTTAGAGCCTAACTATGGCTACACCTTC.